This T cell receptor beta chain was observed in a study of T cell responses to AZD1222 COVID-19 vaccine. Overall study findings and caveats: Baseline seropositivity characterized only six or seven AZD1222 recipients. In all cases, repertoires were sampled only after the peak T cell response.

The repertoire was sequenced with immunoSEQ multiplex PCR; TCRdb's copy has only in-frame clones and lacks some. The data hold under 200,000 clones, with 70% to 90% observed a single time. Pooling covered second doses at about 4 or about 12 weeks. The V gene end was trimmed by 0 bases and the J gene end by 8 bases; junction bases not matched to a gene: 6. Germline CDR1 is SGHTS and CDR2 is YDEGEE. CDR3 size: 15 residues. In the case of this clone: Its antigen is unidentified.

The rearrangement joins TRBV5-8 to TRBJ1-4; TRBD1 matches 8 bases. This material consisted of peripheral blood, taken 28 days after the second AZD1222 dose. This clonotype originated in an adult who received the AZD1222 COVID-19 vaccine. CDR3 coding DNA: TGTGCCAGCAGCTTGGGAACAGGGGGGGAAGAAAAACTGTTTTTT. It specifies CASSLGTGGEEKLFF.